This passage covers 18 T cell receptor beta chains from one sample sequenced in a study of read filtering for tumor transcriptome and immune sequencing. From 300 to 400 ng of RNA, a library with molecular barcoded alpha/delta and beta/gamma adaptors was made. TCRdb reprocessed the reads via MiXCR and lists one record per CDR3 protein. This table has approximately 40,000 distinct CDR3 sequences, roughly an eighth appearing once. Sequencing was done on a sample of a population of CD138-negative cells sorted from bone marrow. These receptors all come from a donor aged 40 or over with multiple myeloma.

This clonotype has only a few counts. The chain carries TRBV6-6 and TRBJ2-7; a possible D gene is TRBD2 (6 bases). Germline V gene lookup returns CDR1 MNHNY and CDR2 SVGAGI (reference sequence). This CDR3 has 14 amino acids. Trimming removed 2 bases at V and 2 bases at J, with 10 bases between. This CDR3 is CASSYLAYTYEQYF. Written as DNA, the CDR3 is TGTGCCAGCAGTTACCTAGCGTACACCTACGAGCAGTACTTC.

This clonotype came up many times. This rearrangement joins TRBV12-3 or TRBV12-4 to TRBJ1-5; the D is unclear. The length of the CDR3 is 14 residues. The V and J ends lost 5 bases and 2 bases respectively, with 10 bases between them. The CDR3 nucleotides read TGTGCCAGCAGTCGGTCTGAGGGCAATCAGCCCCAGCATTTT. Amino acids: CASSRSEGNQPQHF.

A few counts support this clonotype. The chain carries TRBV18 and TRBJ2-5; 16 bases are shared with TRBD2. V lost 0 bases and J lost 5; bases outside the gene matches: 0. Germline V gene lookup returns CDR1 KGHSH and CDR2 LQKENI. The CDR3 is made up of 16 amino acids. The CDR3 spells CASSPPGLAGGETQYF. CDR3 DNA: TGTGCCAGCTCACCACCGGGACTAGCGGGAGGGGAGACCCAGTACTTC.

This clonotype was seen repeatedly, ten times or more. The chain combines TRBV20-1 with TRBJ2-7; 7 nucleotides align to TRBD2. This CDR3 is 14 amino acids long. The V gene's germline CDR1 is DFQATT and CDR2 SNEGSKA (reference sequence). The junction had 13 bases not matched to a gene; V was cut back by 5 bases and J by 6 bases. The CDR3 sequence is CSAGAGGRRAEQYF. The CDR3 DNA follows: TGCAGTGCTGGCGCGGGCGGGAGAAGGGCCGAGCAGTACTTC.

The table lists this clonotype with many counts. The chain recombines TRBV18 with TRBJ1-1; 7 bases map to TRBD1. Germline V gene sequence: CDR1 KGHSH, CDR2 LQKENI. V was pared by 2 bases and J by 5 bases, with 8 bases of the junction left unmatched. The CDR3 is 15 residues long. The CDR3 region has the DNA TGTGCCAGCTCACCAGCGACAGGGAGTTGGACTGAAGCTTTCTTT. Translation: CASSPATGSWTEAFF. Using reference TRBV18 and TRBJ1-1 for the parts outside the CDR3, the full variable domain is NAGVMQNPRHLVRRRGQEARLRCSPMKGHSHVYWYRQLPEEGLKFMVYLQKENIIDESGMPKERFSAEFPKEGPSILRIQQVVRGDSAAYFCASSPATGSWTEAFFGQGTRLTVV.

On this clonotype itself: The CDR3 end shows no conserved phenylalanine or tryptophan, and so a read error is likely. The V and J genes are TRBV7-8 and TRBJ2-6; no definite D call. Trimming took off 7 bases at V and 1 base at J, with 20 bases between the two ends. Germline V CDR1 and CDR2: SGHVS, FQNEAQ. The CDR3 is 18 amino acids. CDR3 in DNA: TGTGCCAGCAATCCTGACGTGGGCCGTTTATCTGGGGCCAACGTCCTGACTTCC. Amino acids: CASNPDVGRLSGANVLTS.

In the case of this clonotype: A read error may account for a junction end that differs from germline. V usage is TRBV29-1 and J usage is TRBJ2-1; 12 nucleotides line up with TRBD2. The CDR3 extends over 14 amino acids. CDR1 SQVTM and CDR2 ANQGSEA come from the germline V gene. CDR3 in amino acids: CSVEAPSGRAAALF. The CDR3 bases are TGCAGCGTTGAAGCCCCTAGCGGGAGGGCCGCTGCCCTCTTC.

This clonotype occurred many times. The J gene is TRBJ2-5, the V gene TRBV5-1; the D gene could be TRBD1 or TRBD2 (5 bases each). V gave up 6 bases and J gave up 5 bases, with 17 bases separating them. Germline CDR1 and CDR2: SGHRS and YFSETQ. The CDR3 has 14 amino acids. The chain's CDR3 is CASMDMRVGETQYF. Written as DNA, the CDR3 is TGCGCCAGCATGGACATGAGGGTGGGGGAGACCCAGTACTTC.

The chain has TRBV5-1 and TRBJ2-3; 14 bases fit TRBD2. With V trimmed by 1 base and J by 14 bases, 12 bases remained unmatched. The CDR3 sequence is 16 residues long. Germline V CDR1 and CDR2: SGHRS, YFSETQ. CDR3 nucleotide sequence: TGCGCCAGCAGCTTGACGACGACTAGCGGGAGGGCCGGTGGGTATTTT. Protein: CASSLTTTSGRAGGYF.

As to this clonotype: A much larger clonotype is one base distant, so this may be a read error. The V and J genes are TRBV20-1 and TRBJ2-7; weak D call: TRBD2 (6 bases). Germline V gene sequence: CDR1 DFQATT, CDR2 SNEGSKA (reference sequence). Trimming left V 6 bases short and J 2 bases short, with 17 bases between. This CDR3 region has 14 residues. The CDR3 sequence is CSAPRLDSAYEQYF. Written as DNA, the CDR3 is TGCAGTGCCCCCAGACTAGACTCCGCCTACGAGCAGTACTTC.

The chain couples TRBV29-1 to TRBJ2-1, with D possibly matching TRBD2 (6 bases). Germline CDR1 and CDR2: SQVTM and ANQGSEA. Trimming left V 1 base short and J 3 bases short, with 10 bases between. The CDR3 totals 14 residues. The CDR3 DNA reads as TGCAGCGTTGAAGGGGAGGTTGGCTACAATGAGCAGTTCTTC. Translation: CSVEGEVGYNEQFF.

This clonotype was counted at least ten times. The rearrangement uses TRBV6-2 or TRBV6-3 and TRBJ1-5; 9 nucleotides align to TRBD1. V dropped 7 bases and J dropped 7; count of bases not matched to a gene: 5. The CDR3 contains 13 residues. Germline CDR1 MNHEY, CDR2 SVGEGT. The CDR3 DNA sequence: TGTGCCAGCAACAGGGGGCTTCGGCAGCCCCAGCATTTT. Translating gives CASNRGLRQPQHF.

This clonotype was seen at least ten times. The chain has TRBV29-1 and TRBJ2-1; TRBD2 matches 9 bases. CDR3 length: 14 amino acids. Germline assignment: CDR1 SQVTM and CDR2 ANQGSEA. V lost 4 bases to trimming and J lost 9 bases; unmatched junction nucleotides: 10. CDR3 DNA: TGCAGCGTTGGTAAGTTAGCGGGAGACAGTGAGCAGTTCTTC. Protein product: CSVGKLAGDSEQFF.

Concerning this clonotype: A read error may produce the germline difference seen at one junction end. J is TRBJ2-5 and V is TRBV4-1; D tentatively fits TRBD1 or TRBD2 (5 bases each). This CDR3 is built from 15 residues. Germline V gene lookup returns CDR1 MGHRA and CDR2 YSYEKL. The CDR3: CACSQGPGRGETQYF. The CDR3 DNA reads TGCGCCTGCAGCCAAGGGCCAGGGCGAGGGGAGACCCAGTACTTC.

This clonotype was seen at least ten times. The V and J genes are TRBV4-3 and TRBJ1-5; D might be TRBD1 (5 bases). The CDR3 sequence is 15 residues long. The germline V gene encodes CDR1 LGHNA and CDR2 YSLEER. V was pared by 2 bases and J by 7 bases, with 15 bases between. CDR3 sequence (DNA): TGCGCCAGCAGCCAATGGGTCCAGGGCCGCCAGCCCCAGCATTTT. Its protein product is CASSQWVQGRQPQHF.

In this sample, this clonotype turned up once. The rearrangement links TRBV12-3 or TRBV12-4 to TRBJ2-2; D possibly corresponds to TRBD2 (6 bases). This CDR3 contains 17 residues. V lost 6 bases and J 0 bases, leaving 17 bases between the germline ends. CDR3 in DNA: TGTGCCAGCAGACCACCGTTGGAGGGAGCGAACACCGGGGAGCTGTTTTTT. It specifies CASRPPLEGANTGELFF.

This clonotype was seen repeatedly, ten times or more. This sequence joins TRBV5-1 and TRBJ2-2; 9 positions agree with TRBD2. The CDR3 totals 16 residues. Germline CDR1 and CDR2: SGHRS and YFSETQ. With 4 bases clipped from V and 3 bases from J, the junction kept 7 bases outside the gene matches. The CDR3 bases are TGCGCCAGCAGCGCCGTAGCGGGAGACTACACCGGGGAGCTGTTTTTT. Translating gives CASSAVAGDYTGELFF.

This clonotype occurred many times. This sequence joins TRBV6-6 and TRBJ2-1, with TRBD2 identical over 10 bases. Germline CDR1 reads MNHNY; CDR2 reads SVGAGI (reference sequence). The V gene end was trimmed by 0 bases and the J gene end by 6 bases; junction bases not matched to a gene: 8. The CDR3 totals 17 residues. The CDR3 protein is CASSYSLAGVSGNEQFF. Here the CDR3 DNA reads TGTGCCAGCAGTTACTCGCTAGCGGGAGTTTCGGGCAATGAGCAGTTCTTC.